What follows are 19 T cell receptor beta chains derived from one specimen sequenced in a study of blood T cell repertoires in COVID-19. Generated by immunoSEQ multiplex PCR, the TCRdb table keeps only in-frame clones and is missing some. The sample has roughly 200,000 clones; about nine tenths are singletons. The specimen was peripheral blood. The receptors come from a man aged 35 to 55 with acute or convalescent COVID-19.

This clone was seen only a few times. The chain links TRBV6-5 to TRBJ1-1; D perhaps matches TRBD1 (6 bases). Germline values: CDR1 MNHEY, CDR2 SVGAGI. CDR3 size: 14 residues. The V end was cut by 1 base, the J end by 5 bases, with 11 bases between. The CDR3 nucleotides read TGTGCCAGCAGTTACTTAGGGGGTATAACTGAAGCTTTCTTT. As protein: CASSYLGGITEAFF.

This clone was detected a few times. Other DNA variants within this sample encode the same CDR3. The DNA of the CDR3 is TGTGCCAGCAGCTTGGCAGGGGGCGCTTCCTACGGCTACACCTTC. The encoded protein is CASSLAGGASYGYTF. V and J are TRBV5-8 and TRBJ1-2; 8 nucleotides agree with TRBD1. Trimming at V came to 0 bases and at J to 8 bases, leaving 9 bases not matched to a gene. Germline CDR1 reads SGHTS; CDR2 reads YDEGEE. The CDR3 extends over 15 amino acids.

V gene TRBV24-1 combines with J gene TRBJ2-1; 16 positions agree with TRBD2. Trimming at V came to 3 bases and at J to 7 bases, leaving 5 bases not matched to a gene. Germline assignment: CDR1 KGHDR and CDR2 SFDVKD. This CDR3 has 17 residues. CDR3 amino acids: CATSDTGTSGGANEQFF. The CDR3, as DNA: TGTGCCACCAGTGATACGGGGACTAGCGGGGGGGCTAATGAGCAGTTCTTC.

The chain employs TRBV19 and TRBJ2-1, with 9 bases identical to TRBD1. V was pared by 4 bases and J by 7 bases, with 8 bases of the junction left unmatched. Looked up from germline, CDR1 is LNHDA and CDR2 is SQIVND (reference sequence). This CDR3 comprises 15 residues. In DNA, the CDR3 is TGTGCCAGTAGTAAGGACAGGGGCGCTACTAATGAGCAGTTCTTC. Amino acid sequence: CASSKDRGATNEQFF.

This clone is a singleton in its sample. V gene TRBV5-4 combines with J gene TRBJ2-3; no reliable D call. In germline, CDR1 is SGHNT, CDR2 YYREEE (reference sequence). V was shortened by 0 bases and J by 0 bases, with 8 bases between the two germline ends. The CDR3 length is 15 residues. CDR3 bases: TGTGCCAGCAGCTTGGATTCCTCTAGCACAGATACGCAGTATTTT. It specifies CASSLDSSSTDTQYF.

The chain joins TRBV5-4 to TRBJ2-5; 11 bases line up with TRBD2. Germline V CDR1 and CDR2: SGHNT, YYREEE (reference sequence). The CDR3 is 17 amino acids. V shed 1 base, J shed 5 bases, and the junction held 10 bases outside the gene matches. This CDR3 is CASSLKKVAGGLETQYF. CDR3 bases: TGTGCCAGCAGCTTGAAGAAGGTAGCGGGGGGGTTGGAGACCCAGTACTTC.

The chain uses TRBV5-1 and TRBJ1-2; tentatively, D is TRBD1 (6 bases). V shed 1 base and J shed 4 bases, with 14 bases lying between them. This CDR3 is 15 amino acids long. CDR1 and CDR2 (germline): SGHRS, YFSETQ. Written as DNA, the CDR3 is TGCGCCAGCAGCTTGTTGTTGGGGGCGGGCTATGGCTACACCTTC. Protein product: CASSLLLGAGYGYTF.

The rearrangement links TRBV28 to TRBJ2-4, with 8 bases matching TRBD1. V lost 5 bases, J lost 0 bases, and 18 bases stayed unmatched. This CDR3 contains 20 residues. Germline CDR1 reads MDHEN; CDR2 reads SYDVKM. The CDR3 coding sequence is TGTGCCAGCAGTGACACACTGGGACAGGTCATCGGGTCAGCCAAAAACATTCAGTACTTC. It specifies CASSDTLGQVIGSAKNIQYF.

V and J are TRBV11-1 and TRBJ1-4, with 10 nucleotides matching TRBD1. V was clipped by 3 bases and J by 7 bases; unmatched bases: 2. Germline V gene data show CDR1 as SGHAT and CDR2 as FQDESV (reference sequence). CDR3 length: 14 residues. Written as DNA, the CDR3 is TGTGCCAGCAGCTTGGGACAGGGGTCTGAAAAACTGTTTTTT. Protein product: CASSLGQGSEKLFF.

This clone was observed once. The rearrangement uses TRBV7-3 and TRBJ2-1; 9 positions match TRBD2. Trimming took 2 bases from V and 3 from J; bases not matched to a gene: 2. CDR3 size: 15 residues. Germline V gene lookup returns CDR1 SGHTA and CDR2 FQGTGA. The CDR3 loop reads CASSLDSGGYNEQFF. DNA of the CDR3: TGTGCCAGCAGCTTAGATAGCGGGGGCTACAATGAGCAGTTCTTC.

Concerning this clone: The same CDR3 also results from other DNA sequences found in this sample. The V and J genes are TRBV18 and TRBJ2-1, with 8 bases fitting TRBD1. J lost 3 bases, V lost 2 bases, and 0 bases had no gene match. The CDR3 runs 14 residues. Looked up from germline, CDR1 is KGHSH and CDR2 is LQKENI. This chain's CDR3 is CASSPGQGYNEQFF. CDR3 in DNA: TGTGCCAGCTCACCAGGACAGGGCTACAATGAGCAGTTCTTC.

This chain uses TRBV3-1 (or the pseudogene TRBV3-2) with TRBJ2-1; 9 positions match TRBD2. CDR3 length: 15 amino acids. The V and J ends lost 4 bases and 9 bases, in that order; junction bases with no gene match: 10. Germline V gives CDR1 LGHDT, CDR2 YNNKEL (reference sequence). CDR3 residues: CASSPVGGGGGEQFF. In nucleotides, the CDR3 is TGTGCCAGCAGCCCAGTGGGCGGGGGGGGTGGTGAGCAGTTCTTC.

This clone has just a few counts. The rearrangement uses TRBV7-6 and TRBJ2-7; 10 bases are shared with TRBD1. After removal of 5 bases from V and 2 bases from J, the junction contained 12 bases not matched to a gene. Per germline, CDR1 SGHVS and CDR2 FNYEAQ. CDR3 length: 17 residues. The chain's CDR3 is CASSHLRIGQGAYEQYF. CDR3 nucleotide sequence: TGTGCCAGCAGCCACTTAAGGATCGGACAGGGGGCCTACGAGCAGTACTTC.

The J gene is TRBJ1-2, the V gene TRBV23-1, with TRBD1 matching over 8 bases. TRBV23-1 is reported as an ORF; its role is uncertain. This CDR3 has 15 amino acids. V shed 0 bases and J 8 bases; nucleotides not matched to a gene: 8. This CDR3 reads CASSQSDRASRGYTF. As DNA, the CDR3 is TGCGCCAGCAGTCAATCGGACAGGGCCTCGCGGGGCTACACCTTC.

The sample holds a few counts of this clone. The chain uses TRBV7-2 and TRBJ2-5, with a tentative D call TRBD1 (5 bases). Trimming cost V 5 bases and J 0 bases, with 7 bases left between them. The CDR3 has 13 residues. Germline assignment: CDR1 SGHTA and CDR2 FQGNSA. The DNA of the CDR3 is TGTGCCAGCAGCAAGACAGACCAAGAGACCCAGTACTTC. It is translated as CASSKTDQETQYF.

The chain recombines TRBV12-3 or TRBV12-4 with TRBJ1-5; D uncertain. V lost 3 bases and J 5 bases, leaving 8 bases between the germline ends. The length of the CDR3 is 13 residues. The CDR3 DNA reads as TGTGCCAGCAGTTTCGGGTTGGATCAGCCCCAGCATTTT. This translates into CASSFGLDQPQHF.

This clone was seen more than once but under ten times. This chain links TRBV7-8 with TRBJ1-1, with a possible D match to TRBD1 (6 bases). This CDR3 contains 15 residues. The V gene's germline CDR1 is SGHVS and CDR2 FQNEAQ. The V end was cut by 5 bases, the J end by 3 bases, with 16 bases between. CDR3 bases: TGTGCCAGCAGCCCCCGGGACACCGGGGACACTGAAGCTTTCTTT. Protein sequence: CASSPRDTGDTEAFF.

The chain is built from TRBV10-1 and TRBJ2-1; a possible D gene is TRBD1 (6 bases). CDR1 and CDR2 (germline): WNHNN, SYGVQD (reference sequence). The CDR3 extends over 13 amino acids. V was pared by 6 bases and J by 5 bases, with 11 bases between. CDR3 nucleotides: TGCGCCAGCAGCACAGGGTCCAACAATGAGCAGTTCTTC. Translating gives CASSTGSNNEQFF.

This chain links TRBV6-4 with TRBJ2-1, with 12 bases aligning to TRBD2. Per the germline V gene, CDR1 is MRHNA and CDR2 is SNTAGT. The CDR3 has 15 residues. The V and J ends lost 6 bases and 7 bases, in that order; junction bases with no gene match: 7. CDR3 amino acids: CASSALAGGTNEQFF. The CDR3 nucleotides are TGTGCCAGCAGCGCACTAGCGGGGGGCACTAATGAGCAGTTCTTC.